Listed here is a single T cell receptor beta chain. What it binds is not known. This entry comes from a study of OX40 agonist ivuxolimab in advanced cancers. Points from the study as a whole: More expanded clones were seen, on average, in CD8+ T cells than in CD4+.

Generated by immunoSEQ multiplex PCR, the TCRdb table keeps only in-frame clones and is missing some. In the table there are some 64,000 clones, 92% of which are singletons. Germline CDR1 reads SGHDT; CDR2 reads YYEEEE. The CDR3 runs 15 residues. V lost 2 bases and J lost 1; bases outside the gene matches: 2. The sequencing here drew on CD4+ or CD8+ T cells sorted from blood, taken in a trial of the OX40 agonist ivuxolimab. V usage is TRBV5-6 and J usage is TRBJ2-5; 10 positions agree with TRBD1. This sequence originates from an adult with an advanced solid tumor such as melanoma, head and neck, liver or kidney cancer. The CDR3 DNA follows: TGTGCCAGCAGCTTCTGGGACAGGGGCCAAGAGACCCAGTACTTC. Translated: CASSFWDRGQETQYF.